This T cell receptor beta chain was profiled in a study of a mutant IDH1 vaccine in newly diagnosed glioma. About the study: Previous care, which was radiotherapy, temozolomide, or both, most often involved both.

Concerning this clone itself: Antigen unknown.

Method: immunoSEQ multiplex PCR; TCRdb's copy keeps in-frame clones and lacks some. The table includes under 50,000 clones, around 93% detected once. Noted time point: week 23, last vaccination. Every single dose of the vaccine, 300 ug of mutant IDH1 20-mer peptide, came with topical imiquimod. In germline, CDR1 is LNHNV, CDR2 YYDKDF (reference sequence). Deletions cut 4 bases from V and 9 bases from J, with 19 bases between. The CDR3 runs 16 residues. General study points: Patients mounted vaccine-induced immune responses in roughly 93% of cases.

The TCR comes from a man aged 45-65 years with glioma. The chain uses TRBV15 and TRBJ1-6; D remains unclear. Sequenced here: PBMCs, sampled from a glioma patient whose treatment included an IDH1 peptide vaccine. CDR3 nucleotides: TGTGCCACCAGCAAGCCGACGGCAGGCAAGCTTTCACCCCTCCACTTT. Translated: CATSKPTAGKLSPLHF. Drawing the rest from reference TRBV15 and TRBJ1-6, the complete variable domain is DAMVIQNPRYQVTQFGKPVTLSCSQTLNHNVMYWYQQKSSQAPKLLFHYYDKDFNNEADTPDNFQSRRPNTSFCFLDIRSPGLGDTAMYLCATSKPTAGKLSPLHFGNGTRLTVT.